One sample yielded the 18 T cell receptor beta chains listed below, sequenced in a study of T cell clonotyping in hematopoietic cell transplantation. Some clones are missing from TCRdb's copy, which holds only in-frame ones; the method was immunoSEQ multiplex PCR. The sample lists under 45,000 clones, roughly 94% occurring once. Time point: recipient sample about 28 days before transplant, after cytoreduction. The specimen comprised peripheral blood mononuclear cells, sampled before stem cell transplant. These receptors were obtained from a man aged 40-50 years with chronic myeloid leukemia. Some clones in this sample may be carry-over from other donors' samples.

This sequence joins TRBV2 and TRBJ1-4, with D perhaps TRBD1 (6 bases). Trimming took 1 base from V and 2 from J, leaving 8 bases between them. Per germline, CDR1 SNHLY and CDR2 FYNNEI. The CDR3 loop spans 15 amino acids. The CDR3 reads CASSEGGGTNEKLFF. In DNA, the CDR3 is TGTGCCAGCAGTGAAGGAGGGGGGACTAATGAAAAACTGTTTTTT.

The V call is TRBV5-1, the J call TRBJ2-7; 11 bases fit TRBD1. The germline V gene encodes CDR1 SGHRS and CDR2 YFSETQ. V was clipped by 2 bases and J by 4 bases; unmatched bases: 5. CDR3 length: 15 amino acids. The CDR3 bases are TGCGCCAGCAGCTTCTGGACAGGGGGCATGTACGAGCAGTACTTC. Its protein product is CASSFWTGGMYEQYF.

The table lists this clone with a count of one. The chain uses TRBV5-6 and TRBJ1-1; 11 positions agree with TRBD1. V dropped 4 bases and J dropped 0; count of bases not matched to a gene: 8. The CDR3 runs 17 residues. Germline V CDR1 and CDR2: SGHDT, YYEEEE. The DNA for the CDR3 is TGTGCCAGCAGCCTGGGACAGGGGGTACTGATGAACACTGAAGCTTTCTTT. Translating it yields CASSLGQGVLMNTEAFF.

V usage is TRBV19 and J usage is TRBJ1-3; D is unclear. V dropped 6 bases and J dropped 0 bases, with 9 bases sitting between them. Germline V gives CDR1 LNHDA, CDR2 SQIVND (reference sequence). This CDR3 contains 14 residues. The CDR3 bases are TGTGCCAGTAGCCAACTCAACTCTGGAAACACCATATATTTT. Amino acid sequence: CASSQLNSGNTIYF.

This chain links TRBV6-5 with TRBJ1-1, with D tentatively TRBD1 (6 bases). CDR3 length: 13 residues. V lost 5 bases, J lost 1 base, and 8 bases lay in between. Germline CDR1 and CDR2: MNHEY and SVGAGI. The CDR3 sequence is CASSTRGNTEAFF. DNA of the CDR3: TGTGCCAGCAGTACCAGGGGGAACACTGAAGCTTTCTTT.

The V gene is TRBV7-2, the J gene TRBJ2-2; 7 bases map to TRBD1. There are 12 residues in the CDR3. Germline CDR1 SGHTA, CDR2 FQGNSA. Trimming removed 7 bases from V and 5 bases from J; junction bases left unmatched: 1. The CDR3 spells CASNRGTGELFF. The DNA for the CDR3 is TGTGCCAGCAACAGGGGAACCGGGGAGCTGTTTTTT.

The chain has TRBV14 and TRBJ1-1; weak D call: TRBD1 (6 bases). The V end was cut by 0 bases, the J end by 5 bases, with 22 bases between. The CDR3 sequence is 18 residues long. CDR1 SGHDN and CDR2 FVKESK come from the germline V gene. Written as DNA, the CDR3 is TGTGCCAGCAGCCAAGATCGGAGGGTGACAGGAGAAAGGACTGAAGCTTTCTTT. Encoded protein: CASSQDRRVTGERTEAFF. The full variable domain, with the rest looked up from reference TRBV14 and TRBJ1-1, is EAGVTQFPSHSVIEKGQTVTLRCDPISGHDNLYWYRRVMGKEIKFLLHFVKESKQDESGMPNNRFLAERTGGTYSTLKVQPAELEDSGVYFCASSQDRRVTGERTEAFFGQGTRLTVV.

V and J are TRBV7-3 and TRBJ2-6, with a weak D call TRBD1 (5 bases). CDR1 and CDR2 (germline): SGHTA, FQGTGA. Trimming removed 3 bases at V and 2 bases at J, with 8 bases between. There are 15 residues in the CDR3. The DNA of the CDR3 is TGTGCCAGCAGCTTCCAGGGTACTGGGGCCAACGTCCTGACTTTC. Its protein product is CASSFQGTGANVLTF.

This chain joins TRBV11-2 and TRBJ1-2; no clear D gene. Trimming shortened V by 3 bases and J by 6 bases, and 11 bases separated the two germline ends. This CDR3 has 13 amino acids. Germline V gene lookup returns CDR1 SGHAT and CDR2 FQNNGV. CDR3 amino acids: CASSLAQEDGYTF. DNA for the CDR3: TGTGCCAGCAGCTTGGCTCAGGAGGATGGCTACACCTTC.

This CDR3 reads CASSVGRAAHYGYTF. As DNA, the CDR3 is TGTGCCAGCAGCGTGGGCAGAGCTGCACACTATGGCTACACCTTC. The genes are TRBV9 and TRBJ1-2; no reliable D call. V dropped 2 bases and J dropped 3 bases, with 14 bases sitting between them. The CDR3 consists of 15 residues. Per germline, CDR1 SGDLS and CDR2 YYNGEE.

The rearrangement uses TRBV7-2 and TRBJ2-7; TRBD1 matches 7 bases. Germline CDR1 SGHTA, CDR2 FQGNSA. The V and J ends lost 5 bases and 5 bases, in that order; junction bases with no gene match: 6. CDR3 length: 13 amino acids. The CDR3 DNA follows: TGTGCCAGCAGCCCATGGGACAGAAACGAGCAGTACTTC. Amino acids: CASSPWDRNEQYF.

The chain employs TRBV28 and TRBJ1-4, with D perhaps matching TRBD1 (6 bases). The V end lost 1 base, the J end lost 7 bases, and 13 bases lay between the germline ends. The CDR3 extends over 15 amino acids. The germline gives CDR1 MDHEN, CDR2 SYDVKM. The DNA for the CDR3 is TGTGCCAGCAGTTTATTGGGGGGGCTCGGTGAAAAACTGTTTTTT. Protein sequence: CASSLLGGLGEKLFF.

The J gene is TRBJ2-5, the V gene TRBV28; the D is unclear. This CDR3 has 10 residues. Trimming took off 6 bases at V and 1 base at J, with 0 bases between the two ends. Germline V gene lookup returns CDR1 MDHEN and CDR2 SYDVKM. The CDR3 protein is CASSQETQYF. The CDR3 DNA reads as TGTGCCAGCAGCCAAGAGACCCAGTACTTC. The entire variable domain, with the rest obtained from reference TRBV28 and TRBJ2-5, is as follows: DVKVTQSSRYLVKRTGEKVFLECVQDMDHENMFWYRQDPGLGLRLIYFSYDVKMKEKGDIPEGYSVSREKKERFSLILESASTNQTSMYLCASSQETQYFGPGTRLLVL.

This clone was recorded once. This chain uses TRBV30 with TRBJ1-2; D is ambiguous. The V gene lost 5 bases and the J gene lost 2 bases, with 12 bases spanning the gap. CDR3 length: 13 residues. Per germline, CDR1 GTSNPN and CDR2 SVGIG (reference sequence). In DNA, the CDR3 is TGTGCCTGGGGAGACGGTATAAACTATGGCTACACCTTC. Its protein product is CAWGDGINYGYTF.

The chain is built from TRBV28 and TRBJ1-3; D is uncertain. Germline CDR1 MDHEN, CDR2 SYDVKM. V lost 2 bases, J lost 0 bases, and 8 bases lay in between. The CDR3 is made up of 15 amino acids. Written as DNA, the CDR3 is TGTGCCAGCAGTTTAGTATCATCCTCTGGAAACACCATATATTTT. Protein product: CASSLVSSSGNTIYF.

V and J are TRBV19 and TRBJ2-1; D gene unclear. This CDR3 region has 14 residues. The germline CDR1 and CDR2 sequences are LNHDA and SQIVND (reference sequence). V was pared by 7 bases and J by 8 bases, with 18 bases between. The CDR3 reads CASKPRGVSDEQFF. The CDR3 DNA sequence: TGTGCCAGTAAGCCTAGAGGAGTGTCGGATGAGCAGTTCTTC.

J is TRBJ1-2 and V is TRBV19; weak D call: TRBD1 (6 bases). Germline CDR1 is LNHDA and CDR2 is SQIVND (reference sequence). The CDR3 sequence is 14 residues long. The V gene lost 4 bases and the J gene lost 8 bases, with 17 bases spanning the gap. This CDR3 reads CASSTSGDSNGYTF. CDR3 DNA: TGTGCCAGTAGTACCTCAGGGGATAGTAACGGCTACACCTTC.

The rearrangement links TRBV5-4 to TRBJ1-6, with D hard to call. Germline V gives CDR1 SGHNT, CDR2 YYREEE (reference sequence). The V end lost 1 base, the J end lost 8 bases, and 7 bases lay between the germline ends. The length of the CDR3 is 13 residues. The CDR3: CASSLSNYSPLHF. The CDR3, as DNA: TGTGCCAGCAGCTTGTCTAATTATTCACCCCTCCACTTT.